The T cell receptor beta chain under discussion was sequenced for a study of T cells in Graves' hyperthyroidism and ophthalmopathy. Study-level findings and limits: A model using 13 V-J features told ophthalmopathy apart from stable hyperthyroidism. Researchers found most expanded thyroid clonotypes above 0.001 in blood as well.

There were TCR beta CDR3 regions amplified from RNA transcripts. Primed by the HTBI set, a first-round RT-PCR was run on the TCR CDR3. One entry per CDR3 protein results from TCRdb running MiXCR on the multiplex PCR reads. Of approximately 740,000 distinct CDR3 sequences listed, 12% to 15% are singletons. Orbital computed tomography and thyroid ultrasound, together with serum TRAb and thyroxine and clinical symptoms, were used for diagnoses. This clonotype was observed a handful of times. Its target is not known. V lost 6 bases to trimming and J lost 6 bases, with 17 bases between them. Germline V CDR1 and CDR2: MNHEY, SMNVEV (reference sequence). This CDR3 has 14 amino acids.

This TCR came from a young woman with Graves' hyperthyroidism. The chain couples TRBV27 to TRBJ1-1; TRBD1 is a possible D gene (6 bases). Sequencing was done on a sample of blood. This chain's CDR3 is CASSLQGRTSEAFF. CDR3 bases: TGTGCCAGCAGCCTACAGGGTCGTACTTCTGAAGCTTTCTTT.